This is a list of T cell receptor beta chains from one sample in a study of vaccination and CD4 T cells after COVID-19. A single record per CDR3 protein comes from TCRdb applying MiXCR to the PCR reads. The sample yields several thousand distinct CDR3 sequences, approximately 48% seen once. No antigen has been assigned to these receptors. The sequenced sample was CD4+ T cells from blood, cultured in vitro. Receptor source: a human donor in good health. Both conserved end residues are part of each CDR3. D genes are given only for firm matches. A row's size may be missing; if present it is once, few, many or a size class.

d_call j_call clone_size v_call cdr3_nt cdr3_aa
NA TRBJ1-3 NA TRBV18 TGTGCCAGCTCACGGGGGGCGCCTGATGCAGGAAACACCATATATTTT CASSRGAPDAGNTIYF
NA TRBJ2-1 NA TRBV7-2 TGTGCCAGCAGCCCCCGCGGGGAGCAGTTCTTC CASSPRGEQFF
NA TRBJ2-5 NA TRBV10-2 TGCGCCAGCAGTGCGGCTCGGGAGACCCAGTACTTC CASSAARETQYF
NA TRBJ2-5 NA TRBV12-3/TRBV12-4 TGTGCCAGCAGTTTCCTACAGGGCGGCCAGTACTTC CASSFLQGGQYF
TRBD1 TRBJ1-2 few TRBV6-2/TRBV6-3 TGTGCCAGCAGTTGGGAACCTCTTACGGGACAGCTAAACTATGGCTACACCTTC CASSWEPLTGQLNYGYTF
NA TRBJ2-2 once TRBV27 TGTGCCAGCAAGGTGCAATCCAACACCGGGGAGCTGTTTTTT CASKVQSNTGELFF
NA TRBJ1-5 NA TRBV5-4 TGTGCCAGCAGCCCCGGGCGGGGAGGAGATCAGCCCCAGCATTTT CASSPGRGGDQPQHF
NA TRBJ2-3 NA TRBV21-1 TGTGCCAGCAGCAAATTTGGGGTCCTCACAGATACGCAGTATTTT CASSKFGVLTDTQYF
NA TRBJ1-3 NA TRBV4-1 TGCGCCAGCAGCAACCCGGGCGGAAACACCATATATTTT CASSNPGGNTIYF
TRBD2 TRBJ2-7 NA TRBV4-2 TGTGCCAGCAGCCAAAGTAGCGGGGGCCTTACCTACGAGCAGTACTTC CASSQSSGGLTYEQYF
TRBD1 TRBJ1-6 few TRBV2 TGTGCCAGCAGTGAGAAGGGGGCCCATAATTCACCCCTCCACTTT CASSEKGAHNSPLHF
NA TRBJ1-6 NA TRBV20-1 TGCAGTGCTAGAGATGGCGATTCACCCCTCCACTTT CSARDGDSPLHF
NA TRBJ2-7 NA TRBV20-1 TGCAGTGCTAGAGGGGACACCTACGAGCAGTACTTC CSARGDTYEQYF